Below, 30 T cell receptor beta chains from the same sample are listed, as sequenced in a study of blood T cells in healthy people across ages. A sample-barcoded 5' primer and a J-beta primer mix were used in a second PCR of roughly 6 to 11 cycles. TCRdb re-derived calls from the 5' RACE reads in MiXCR, one entry per CDR3 protein. The profile shows 1.5 million to 2 million distinct CDR3 sequences, less than 50% of them singletons. Sequences were obtained from blood. Receptor source: a woman in her forties in good health.

J is TRBJ2-3 and V is TRBV24-1; D not resolved. CDR1 and CDR2 from the germline V gene are KGHDR and SFDVKD. CDR3 length: 13 amino acids. V was clipped by 4 bases and J by 4 bases, with 8 bases between them. In nucleotides, the CDR3 is TGTGCCACCAGTGAAGTAGGAGCAGATACGCAGTATTTT. It translates to CATSEVGADTQYF.

The V call is TRBV11-3, the J call TRBJ2-1; 9 nucleotides match TRBD1. The CDR3 is 16 residues long. Germline lookup yields CDR1 SGHNT and CDR2 YENEEA. With V trimmed by 6 bases and J by 5 bases, 11 bases remained unmatched. For the CDR3, the DNA is TGTGCCAGCAGTTCTACAGGGGGCCAAGCACACAATGAGCAGTTCTTC. Translating gives CASSSTGGQAHNEQFF.

The sample holds a few counts of this clonotype. This chain joins TRBV7-9 and TRBJ2-1; D perhaps matches TRBD2 (7 bases). CDR1 is SEHNR and CDR2 is FQNEAQ in the germline V gene (reference sequence). The CDR3 extends over 15 amino acids. Trimming removed 2 bases at V and 6 bases at J, with 14 bases between. CDR3 amino acids: CASSLTGGRGNEQFF. In DNA, the CDR3 is TGTGCCAGCAGCTTAACCGGGGGGCGGGGCAATGAGCAGTTCTTC.

This chain uses TRBV4-2 with TRBJ2-1, with 11 bases aligning to TRBD2. Losses at the gene ends were 1 base for V and 6 bases for J; bases not matched to a gene: 8. Germline V lookup: CDR1 LGHNA, CDR2 YNFKEQ. The CDR3 is 17 amino acids. CDR3 in amino acids: CASSQALVAGGPNEQFF. The CDR3, as DNA: TGTGCCAGCAGCCAAGCCCTGGTAGCGGGGGGGCCCAATGAGCAGTTCTTC.

This chain connects TRBV7-8 to TRBJ1-1; D is uncertain. The CDR3 consists of 14 residues. V gave up 0 bases and J gave up 1 base, with 6 bases separating them. CDR1 SGHVS and CDR2 FQNEAQ come from the germline V gene. The CDR3 loop is CASSLANPNTEAFF. CDR3 nucleotides: TGTGCCAGCAGCTTAGCTAACCCGAACACTGAAGCTTTCTTT.

The chain is built from TRBV29-1 and TRBJ2-1, with D unclear. The CDR3 covers 14 residues. V was trimmed by 5 bases and J by 10 bases, leaving 21 bases between them. Germline V gene data show CDR1 as SQVTM and CDR2 as ANQGSEA. CDR3 in DNA: TGCAGCGTTCAGGCGGTCAGCGCATCGTGGGAGCAGTTCTTC. Its protein is CSVQAVSASWEQFF.

CDR3 DNA: TGTGCCAGCAGCCCGACAGGGGAAAGCACAGATACGCAGTATTTT. This gives the protein CASSPTGESTDTQYF. V is TRBV7-2 and J is TRBJ2-3; 8 nucleotides agree with TRBD1. The V and J ends lost 5 bases and 0 bases, in that order; junction bases with no gene match: 4. CDR3 length equals 15 residues. Germline V gives CDR1 SGHTA, CDR2 FQGNSA.

This clonotype was counted a few times. One end of the junction does not line up with germline, which may come from a read error. The chain uses TRBV4-3 and TRBJ1-6; 11 bases match TRBD1. CDR1 and CDR2 from the germline V gene are LGHNA and YSLEER. This CDR3 region has 14 residues. The CDR3 DNA is TGTGCCAGCAGCCAGGACAGGGGGCGGTCACCCCTCCACTTT. Its translation is CASSQDRGRSPLHF.

The J gene is TRBJ2-1, the V gene TRBV7-2, with a tentative D call TRBD1 (5 bases). The V end lost 3 bases, the J end lost 9 bases, and 12 bases lay between the germline ends. The CDR3 has 13 amino acids. CDR1 is SGHTA, CDR2 FQGNSA, per germline. CDR3 DNA: TGTGCCAGCAGCTTCGACTTCAGGGCTGAGCAGTTCTTC. It translates to CASSFDFRAEQFF.

This clonotype was picked up a small number of times. The chain uses TRBV6-1 and TRBJ2-6, with D perhaps TRBD2 (6 bases). CDR1 is MNHNS and CDR2 is SASEGT in the germline V gene. V was clipped by 4 bases and J by 6 bases, with 13 bases between them. This CDR3 is built from 15 residues. The CDR3 loop reads CASSATGGLANVLTF. The CDR3 DNA sequence: TGTGCCAGCAGTGCAACAGGAGGGTTGGCCAACGTCCTGACTTTC.

The chain combines TRBV5-1 with TRBJ2-1; 8 bases are a match to TRBD1. After removal of 3 bases from V and 9 bases from J, the junction contained 11 bases not matched to a gene. CDR3 length: 15 amino acids. Per the germline V gene, CDR1 is SGHRS and CDR2 is YFSETQ. This CDR3 is CASSWPGQEAAEQFF. In DNA form, the CDR3 reads TGCGCCAGCAGCTGGCCGGGACAGGAGGCGGCTGAGCAGTTCTTC.

This sequence joins TRBV20-1 and TRBJ1-5; D is possibly TRBD1 (5 bases). V was pared by 7 bases and J by 2 bases, with 24 bases between. This CDR3 spans 17 amino acids. Germline values: CDR1 DFQATT, CDR2 SNEGSKA (reference sequence). The CDR3 nucleotides read TGCAGTGTCGCACCGGGACCCCCATCGCGTGGCAATCAGCCCCAGCATTTT. This sequence encodes CSVAPGPPSRGNQPQHF.

The chain combines TRBV7-9 with TRBJ1-6; D is unresolved. V lost 1 base, J lost 10 bases, and 14 bases lay in between. Germline-derived CDR1 and CDR2 are SEHNR and FQNEAQ (reference sequence). This CDR3 region has 15 residues. The CDR3 here is CASSLVLGKGSPLHF. The CDR3, as DNA: TGTGCCAGCAGCTTAGTGCTCGGGAAAGGGTCACCCCTCCACTTT.

The rearrangement uses TRBV25-1 and TRBJ2-5; TRBD1 aligns across 9 bases. After removal of 3 bases from V and 5 bases from J, the junction contained 4 bases not matched to a gene. The V gene's germline CDR1 is MGHDK and CDR2 SYGVNS. CDR3 length: 14 residues. For the CDR3, the DNA is TGTGCCAGCAGTGAGGGACAGGGTTGGGAGACCCAGTACTTC. Translated, it gives CASSEGQGWETQYF.

The chain couples TRBV9 to TRBJ2-1, with D possibly being TRBD2 (7 bases). The CDR3 covers 16 residues. V lost 5 bases and J 1 base, leaving 16 bases between the germline ends. Germline loops: CDR1 SGDLS, CDR2 YYNGEE. This CDR3 reads CASRRGGGESYNEQFF. In nucleotides, the CDR3 is TGTGCCAGCAGGAGGGGGGGCGGAGAGTCCTACAATGAGCAGTTCTTC.

The chain couples TRBV7-2 to TRBJ1-5; perhaps TRBD1 as D (5 bases). Germline V gene data show CDR1 as SGHTA and CDR2 as FQGNSA. This CDR3 has 15 residues. Trimming shortened V by 1 base and J by 6 bases, and 13 bases separated the two germline ends. The CDR3 DNA reads TGTGCCAGCAGCTTAGTTTCAGGGAGTGGTCAGCCCCAGCATTTT. It encodes CASSLVSGSGQPQHF.

The chain couples TRBV14 to TRBJ2-1; perhaps TRBD2 as D (6 bases). The V end was cut by 0 bases, the J end by 8 bases, with 14 bases between. The CDR3 is 15 residues long. Germline lookup yields CDR1 SGHDN and CDR2 FVKESK. The CDR3 protein is CASSQEGGGDDEQFF. The CDR3 nucleotides are TGTGCCAGCAGCCAAGAGGGTGGAGGGGACGATGAGCAGTTCTTC.

The CDR3: CASSISGQGNNEQFF. CDR3 DNA: TGTGCCAGCAGTATAAGCGGGCAGGGGAACAATGAGCAGTTCTTC. V gene TRBV11-3 combines with J gene TRBJ2-1; D possibly matches TRBD1 or TRBD2 (6 bases each). This CDR3 region has 15 residues. V was clipped by 6 bases and J by 5 bases, with 17 bases between them. Per the germline V gene, CDR1 is SGHNT and CDR2 is YENEEA.

This clonotype was observed a few times. The V and J genes are TRBV6-2 or TRBV6-3 and TRBJ1-3; D is possibly TRBD1 (5 bases). In germline, CDR1 is MNHEY, CDR2 SVGEGT. Between the trimmed V and J ends, which lost 5 bases and 0 bases, there was a span of 8 bases. The CDR3 has 14 residues. Written as DNA, the CDR3 is TGTGCCAGCAGTGGAGACAGCTCTGGAAACACCATATATTTT. Its protein product is CASSGDSSGNTIYF.

V gene TRBV2 combines with J gene TRBJ1-2; TRBD1 matches 11 bases. The V gene's germline CDR1 is SNHLY and CDR2 FYNNEI. The CDR3 contains 14 residues. J lost 8 bases, V lost 7 bases, and 9 bases had no gene match. The CDR3 protein is CASKQGQGAQGYTF. The CDR3 DNA follows: TGTGCCAGCAAACAAGGACAGGGGGCGCAGGGCTACACCTTC.

The sample holds a few counts of this clonotype. This chain joins TRBV12-3 or TRBV12-4 and TRBJ2-7; 8 bases are a match to TRBD1. This CDR3 contains 14 residues. V lost 4 bases to trimming and J lost 3 bases; unmatched junction nucleotides: 5. CDR3 nucleotide sequence: TGTGCCAGCAGTTGGAGGACAGGGCACTACGAGCAGTACTTC. It yields the protein CASSWRTGHYEQYF.

The gene calls are TRBV6-1 and TRBJ2-5; perhaps TRBD2 as D (5 bases). From germline, CDR1 is MNHNS and CDR2 SASEGT. The CDR3 has 14 amino acids. With 7 bases removed from V and 4 bases from J, the gap between germline ends came to 16 bases. CDR3 nucleotides: TGTGCCAGCACCAGCCAACTAGGGCTAGAGACCCAGTACTTC. It yields the protein CASTSQLGLETQYF.

The CDR3 DNA follows: TGTGCCAGCTCACCATTGGGCGGATACGACACCGGGGAGCTGTTTTTT. This translates into CASSPLGGYDTGELFF. The chain is built from TRBV18 and TRBJ2-2; D uncertain. The V gene lost 2 bases and the J gene lost 3 bases, with 13 bases spanning the gap. The CDR3 sequence is 16 residues long. Germline CDR1 and CDR2: KGHSH and LQKENI.

On this clonotype: At one boundary the junction diverges from the germline segment, which might be a read error. This chain's CDR3 is CANSDILAGVIKETQYF. The CDR3 DNA follows: TGTGCCAACAGTGACATACTAGCGGGGGTCATAAAAGAGACCCAGTACTTC. The V and J genes are TRBV25-1 and TRBJ2-5; 11 nucleotides agree with TRBD2. The germline V gene encodes CDR1 MGHDK and CDR2 SYGVNS. The CDR3 loop spans 17 amino acids. The variable domain in full, with the rest retrieved from reference TRBV25-1 and TRBJ2-5, is EADIYQTPRYLVIGTGKKITLECSQTMGHDKMYWYQQDPGMELHLIHYSYGVNSTEKGDLSSESTVSRIRTEHFPLTLESARPSHTSQYLCANSDILAGVIKETQYFGPGTRLLVL.

Concerning this clonotype: A much larger clone lies a single base off, so this may be a read error. The V gene is TRBV7-2, the J gene TRBJ1-2, with D perhaps TRBD1 (6 bases). Germline V gene lookup returns CDR1 SGHTA and CDR2 FQGNSA. Trimming removed 6 bases at V and 9 bases at J, with 11 bases between. The CDR3 totals 11 residues. CDR3 sequence reads: CASSSTGSYTF. CDR3 nucleotides: TGTGCCAGCAGTTCTACAGGGAGCTACACCTTC.

The chain links TRBV20-1 to TRBJ1-1; the D gene is possibly TRBD1 (5 bases). V was cut by 4 bases and J by 4 bases, with 16 bases left in between. This CDR3 is built from 14 residues. Germline V gene data show CDR1 as DFQATT and CDR2 as SNEGSKA (reference sequence). CDR3 DNA: TGCAGTGCTAAGGTTGGGGGTTTTGGCACTGAAGCTTTCTTT. Its translation is CSAKVGGFGTEAFF.

The chain employs TRBV12-3 or TRBV12-4 and TRBJ2-1; TRBD2 matches at 12 bases. The CDR3 has 17 residues. Trimming at V came to 6 bases and at J to 6 bases, leaving 12 bases not matched to a gene. CDR3 coding DNA: TGTGCCAGCAGCCCATCACTAGCGGGGGGATTACGCAATGAGCAGTTCTTC. Protein sequence: CASSPSLAGGLRNEQFF.

The chain joins TRBV5-1 to TRBJ2-7; the match to TRBD1 covers 7 bases. Germline assignment: CDR1 SGHRS and CDR2 YFSETQ. This CDR3 is built from 13 residues. The trim removed 4 bases at V and 5 bases at J, leaving 6 bases unmatched. In DNA form, the CDR3 reads TGCGCCAGCAGCCCAGGGACAGTCCACGAGCAGTACTTC. Its protein is CASSPGTVHEQYF.

This clonotype was seen just once. The rearrangement links TRBV20-1 to TRBJ1-4, with D perhaps TRBD1 (6 bases). CDR3 length equals 14 residues. Germline values: CDR1 DFQATT, CDR2 SNEGSKA (reference sequence). The CDR3 loop reads CSAPRGGLNEKLFF. CDR3 bases: TGCAGCGCGCCACGGGGGGGGCTAAATGAAAAACTGTTTTTT.

This clonotype was counted a few times. This chain uses TRBV20-1 with TRBJ1-5; D gene ambiguous. This CDR3 comprises 14 residues. V was trimmed by 1 base and J by 11 bases, leaving 18 bases between them. CDR1 is DFQATT and CDR2 is SNEGSKA in the germline V gene (reference sequence). The CDR3 loop is CSARVLGSSSAQHF. Written as DNA, the CDR3 is TGCAGTGCTAGAGTCCTGGGATCCTCCTCAGCCCAGCATTTT.